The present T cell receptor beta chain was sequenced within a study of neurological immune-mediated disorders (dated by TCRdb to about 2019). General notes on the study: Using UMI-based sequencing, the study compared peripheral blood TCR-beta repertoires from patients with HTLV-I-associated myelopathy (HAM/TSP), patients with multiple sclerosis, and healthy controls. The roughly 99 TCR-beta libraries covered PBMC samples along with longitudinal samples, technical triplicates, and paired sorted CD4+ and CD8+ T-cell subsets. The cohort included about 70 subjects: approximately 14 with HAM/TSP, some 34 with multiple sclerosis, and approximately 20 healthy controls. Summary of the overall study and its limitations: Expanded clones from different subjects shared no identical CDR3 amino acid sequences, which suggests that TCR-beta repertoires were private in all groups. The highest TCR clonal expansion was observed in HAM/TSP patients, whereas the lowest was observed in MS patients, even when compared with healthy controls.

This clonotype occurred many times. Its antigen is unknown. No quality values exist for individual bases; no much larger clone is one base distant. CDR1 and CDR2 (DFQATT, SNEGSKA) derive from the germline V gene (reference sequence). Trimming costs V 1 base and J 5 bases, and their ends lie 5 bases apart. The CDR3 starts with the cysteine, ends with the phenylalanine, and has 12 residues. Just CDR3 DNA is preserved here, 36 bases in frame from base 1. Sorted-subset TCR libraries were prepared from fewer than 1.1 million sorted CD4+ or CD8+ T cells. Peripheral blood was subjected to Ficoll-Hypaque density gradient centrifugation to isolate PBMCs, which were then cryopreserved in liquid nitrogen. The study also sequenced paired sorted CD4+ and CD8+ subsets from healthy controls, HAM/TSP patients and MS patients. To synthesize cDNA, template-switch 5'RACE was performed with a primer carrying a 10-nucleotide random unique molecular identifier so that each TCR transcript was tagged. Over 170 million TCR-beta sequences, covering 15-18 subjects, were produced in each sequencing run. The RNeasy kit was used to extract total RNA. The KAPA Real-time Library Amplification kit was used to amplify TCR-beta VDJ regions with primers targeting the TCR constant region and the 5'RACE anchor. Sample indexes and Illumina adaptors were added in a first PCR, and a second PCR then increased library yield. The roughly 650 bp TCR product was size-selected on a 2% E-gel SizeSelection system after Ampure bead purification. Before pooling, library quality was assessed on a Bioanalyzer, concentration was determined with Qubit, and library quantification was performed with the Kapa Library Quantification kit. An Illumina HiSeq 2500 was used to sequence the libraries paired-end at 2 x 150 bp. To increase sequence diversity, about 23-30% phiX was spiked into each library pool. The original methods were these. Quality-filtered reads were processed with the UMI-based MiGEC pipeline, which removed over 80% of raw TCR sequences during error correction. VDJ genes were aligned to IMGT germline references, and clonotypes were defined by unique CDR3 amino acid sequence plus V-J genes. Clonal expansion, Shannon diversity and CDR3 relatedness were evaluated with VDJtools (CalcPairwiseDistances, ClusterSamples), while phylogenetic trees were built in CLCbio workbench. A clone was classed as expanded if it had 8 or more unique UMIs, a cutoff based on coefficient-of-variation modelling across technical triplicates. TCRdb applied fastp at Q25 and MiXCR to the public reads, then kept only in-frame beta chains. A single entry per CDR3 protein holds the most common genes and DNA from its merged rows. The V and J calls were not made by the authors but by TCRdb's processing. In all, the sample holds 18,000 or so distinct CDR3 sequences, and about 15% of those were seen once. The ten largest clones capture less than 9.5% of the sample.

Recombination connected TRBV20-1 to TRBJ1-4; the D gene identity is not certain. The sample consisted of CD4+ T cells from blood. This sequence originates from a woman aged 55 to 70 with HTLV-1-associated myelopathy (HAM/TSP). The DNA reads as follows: TGCAGTGCTAGAGTTCGCAATGAAAAACTGTTTTTT. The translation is CSARVRNEKLFF.